These 12 T cell receptor beta chains share one sample of origin, sequenced in a study of T cells in localized non-small cell lung cancer. TCRdb keeps only in-frame clones here, not all; method: immunoSEQ multiplex PCR. Of 350 to 600 clones in the sample, around a fifth were seen once. Here the sequenced sample was normal lung tissue next to the tumor, taken before any cancer treatment. The source of these receptors is a female donor older than 55 with stage II squamous cell lung carcinoma.

The chain couples TRBV6-8 to TRBJ1-5, with no clear D. Germline V gene sequence: CDR1 MNHGY, CDR2 SAAAGT. The CDR3 runs 12 residues. V dropped 4 bases and J dropped 7 bases, with 8 bases sitting between them. CDR3 sequence (DNA): TGTGCCAGCAGTTTTTTGGAGCAGCCCCAGCATTTT. This gives the protein CASSFLEQPQHF.

By frequency in the sample, this clone is large. The gene calls are TRBV6-8 and TRBJ1-6; TRBD1 is a possible D gene (5 bases). The V end lost 2 bases, the J end lost 7 bases, and 6 bases lay between the germline ends. The germline CDR1 and CDR2 sequences are MNHGY and SAAAGT. The CDR3 runs 13 residues. The CDR3 DNA follows: TGTGCCAGCAGTTACGACAGCAATTCACCCCTCCACTTT. This gives the protein CASSYDSNSPLHF.

The V call is TRBV11-3, the J call TRBJ2-5, with 15 bases identical to TRBD2. Losses at the gene ends were 5 bases for V and 4 bases for J; bases not matched to a gene: 8. Germline assignment: CDR1 SGHNT and CDR2 YENEEA. CDR3 length equals 17 residues. The CDR3 region has the DNA TGTGCCAGCAGCCAAAGCGGACTAGCGGGGGGGCGAGAGACCCAGTACTTC. Translating it yields CASSQSGLAGGRETQYF.

This clone was counted between two and nine times. The junction does not match germline at one end; this may be a read error. The V and J genes are TRBV12-5 and TRBJ1-1; 10 nucleotides agree with TRBD1. Germline V gene sequence: CDR1 LGHNT, CDR2 FRNRAP. The CDR3 consists of 11 residues. The CDR3 nucleotides are TGTGCCAGCACCCAGGAGGGACAGGGGAGGTTT. Amino acid sequence: CASTQEGQGRF.

Sample share makes this clone hyperexpanded. The J gene is TRBJ2-2, the V gene TRBV7-2; D unclear. Trimming stripped 5 bases from V and 0 bases from J, with 4 bases between. Germline V gene data show CDR1 as SGHTA and CDR2 as FQGNSA. This CDR3 has 13 amino acids. The CDR3 DNA sequence: TGTGCCAGCAGCGCCTCGAACACCGGGGAGCTGTTTTTT. As protein: CASSASNTGELFF.

This clone turned up a few times. The chain links TRBV1 to TRBJ1-3; the table names TRBD1, a call not compared with the DNA. TRBV1 is deemed a pseudogene. The CDR3 is made up of 17 amino acids. CDR3 amino acids: CASSQDRGTGVGNTIYF. CDR3 in DNA: TGCGCCAGCAGCCAAGATCGGGGGACAGGGGTCGGAAACACCATATATTTT.

This chain links TRBV11-3 with TRBJ1-2; D unresolved. Between the trimmed V and J ends, which lost 4 bases and 6 bases, there was a span of 18 bases. There are 15 residues in the CDR3. Germline CDR1 reads SGHNT; CDR2 reads YENEEA. CDR3 sequence (DNA): TGTGCCAGCAGCTCGGCAAGCGTTGTGAGTCATGGCTACACCTTC. Translating gives CASSSASVVSHGYTF.

This clone has only a few counts. The V and J genes are TRBV14 and TRBJ1-4, with D possibly matching TRBD1 (5 bases). Germline CDR1 SGHDN, CDR2 FVKESK. V shed 1 base and J shed 4 bases, with 16 bases lying between them. This CDR3 comprises 17 residues. The CDR3 protein is CASSQARVGRRNEKLFF. The CDR3 region has the DNA TGTGCCAGCAGCCAAGCCAGGGTAGGGAGGCGTAATGAAAAACTGTTTTTT.

This clone is large. This chain links TRBV6-8 with TRBJ2-1; D unclear. The CDR3 consists of 13 residues. Germline V gene sequence: CDR1 MNHGY, CDR2 SAAAGT. V was clipped by 2 bases and J by 1 base, with 3 bases between them. The CDR3, as DNA: TGTGCCAGCAGTTACAAGTCCTACAATGAGCAGTTCTTC. This codes for CASSYKSYNEQFF.

The V call is TRBV18, the J call TRBJ1-1, with TRBD1 as a possible D gene (5 bases). V was cut by 2 bases and J by 4 bases, with 14 bases left in between. The germline V gene has CDR1 KGHSH and CDR2 LQKENI. The CDR3 consists of 15 residues. As DNA, the CDR3 is TGTGCCAGCTCACCAAATGGTCCCGGGGGCACTGAAGCTTTCTTT. Protein sequence: CASSPNGPGGTEAFF. Complete variable domain (other parts from reference TRBV18 and TRBJ1-1): NAGVMQNPRHLVRRRGQEARLRCSPMKGHSHVYWYRQLPEEGLKFMVYLQKENIIDESGMPKERFSAEFPKEGPSILRIQQVVRGDSAAYFCASSPNGPGGTEAFFGQGTRLTVV.

This clone is deemed medium-sized. Other DNA sequences of this sample code for an identical CDR3. The chain employs TRBV13 and TRBJ2-1; D tentatively reads TRBD1 or TRBD2 (6 bases each). The CDR3 spans 16 residues. V dropped 0 bases and J dropped 1 base, with 10 bases sitting between them. Germline values: CDR1 PRHDT, CDR2 FYEKMQ (reference sequence). DNA for the CDR3: TGTGCCAGCAGCTTAGGAGGAGGGGGATCCTACAATGAGCAGTTCTTC. Translating gives CASSLGGGGSYNEQFF.

V is TRBV11-3 and J is TRBJ1-2; weak D call: TRBD1 (5 bases). CDR1 is SGHNT and CDR2 is YENEEA in the germline V gene. The V end lost 2 bases, the J end lost 7 bases, and 14 bases lay between the germline ends. The CDR3 has 14 residues. Here the CDR3 reads CASSLPSEGRGYTF. CDR3 coding DNA: TGTGCCAGCAGCTTACCCTCCGAGGGGCGTGGCTACACCTTC.